These 14 T cell receptor beta chains came from one sample sequenced in a study of blood T cell repertoires in COVID-19. The protocol was immunoSEQ multiplex PCR, while the TCRdb copy is restricted to in-frame clones and leaves out a portion. The sample lists approximately 120,000 clones, less than 85% occurring once. The sequencing input was peripheral blood. The receptors were gathered from a human donor in a cohort sampled during active or convalescent COVID-19.

The J gene is TRBJ2-7, the V gene TRBV5-5; D is ambiguous. The CDR3 is made up of 14 amino acids. Trimming removed 2 bases at V and 1 base at J, with 10 bases between. Germline loops: CDR1 SGHKS, CDR2 YYEKEE (reference sequence). The CDR3 loop reads CASSLEHDSYEQYF. The CDR3 coding sequence is TGTGCCAGCAGCTTAGAACATGATTCCTACGAGCAGTACTTC.

This clone was recorded a few times. V and J are TRBV28 and TRBJ1-2; TRBD1 might be the D (6 bases). CDR1 is MDHEN, CDR2 SYDVKM, per germline. With 6 bases removed from V and 2 bases from J, the gap between germline ends came to 16 bases. This CDR3 contains 15 residues. The CDR3: CASRTGPRQNYGYTF. CDR3 nucleotides: TGTGCCAGCAGAACAGGGCCTAGACAGAACTATGGCTACACCTTC.

The chain has TRBV7-8 and TRBJ2-1, with 9 bases lining up with TRBD2. Germline V lookup: CDR1 SGHVS, CDR2 FQNEAQ. The CDR3 has 17 amino acids. J gave up 9 bases and V 4 bases, and 16 bases lay outside the gene matches. CDR3 DNA: TGTGCCAGCAGCTCCCGCGAGGCGGGGGGGCCCTATATTGAGCAGTTCTTC. Residues: CASSSREAGGPYIEQFF.

The chain is built from TRBV12-5 and TRBJ1-1, with D hard to call. Germline V gene data show CDR1 as LGHNT and CDR2 as FRNRAP. The CDR3 runs 17 residues. The ends were cut back, 0 bases at V and 0 bases at J, with 14 bases in the middle. The DNA for the CDR3 is TGTGCTAGTGGTTTGGTCTTGTACCCCCCAGTGAACACTGAAGCTTTCTTT. Translation gives CASGLVLYPPVNTEAFF. Full variable domain (missing parts from reference TRBV12-5 and TRBJ1-1): DARVTQTPRHKVTEMGQEVTMRCQPILGHNTVFWYRQTMMQGLELLAYFRNRAPLDDSGMPKDRFSAEMPDATLATLKIQPSEPRDSAVYFCASGLVLYPPVNTEAFFGQGTRLTVV.

V and J are TRBV6-2 or TRBV6-3 and TRBJ2-2, with TRBD2 matching over 12 bases. The CDR3 contains 17 residues. Germline V gene lookup returns CDR1 MNHEY and CDR2 SVGEGT. With V trimmed by 2 bases and J by 2 bases, 3 bases remained unmatched. The CDR3 DNA follows: TGTGCCAGCAGTTACACTAGCGGGAGGCCTAACACCGGGGAGCTGTTTTTT. It encodes CASSYTSGRPNTGELFF.

The chain couples TRBV6-2 or TRBV6-3 to TRBJ2-3, with TRBD2 matching over 8 bases. There are 17 residues in the CDR3. V shed 2 bases and J 0 bases; nucleotides not matched to a gene: 7. Germline assignment: CDR1 MNHEY and CDR2 SVGEGT. DNA of the CDR3: TGTGCCAGCAGTTACGCTACTAGCGGAACTAGCACAGATACGCAGTATTTT. It encodes CASSYATSGTSTDTQYF.

V is TRBV5-1 and J is TRBJ1-6; 8 bases fit TRBD1. V shed 1 base and J 5 bases; nucleotides not matched to a gene: 5. Germline V gene lookup returns CDR1 SGHRS and CDR2 YFSETQ. The CDR3 has 16 amino acids. The chain's CDR3 is CASSLSRGRDNSPLHF. The CDR3 DNA reads TGCGCCAGCAGCTTGAGCAGGGGGCGCGATAATTCACCCCTCCACTTT.

There are a few counts of this clone. V gene TRBV28 combines with J gene TRBJ2-7; 9 bases map to TRBD1. The CDR3 length is 15 residues. V shed 4 bases, J shed 4 bases, and the junction held 8 bases outside the gene matches. Germline CDR1 MDHEN, CDR2 SYDVKM. The CDR3 loop reads CASSYGTGLGYEQYF. The CDR3 DNA reads TGTGCCAGCAGTTACGGGACAGGGTTAGGATACGAGCAGTACTTC. The variable domain in full, completed from reference TRBV28 and TRBJ2-7, reads DVKVTQSSRYLVKRTGEKVFLECVQDMDHENMFWYRQDPGLGLRLIYFSYDVKMKEKGDIPEGYSVSREKKERFSLILESASTNQTSMYLCASSYGTGLGYEQYFGPGTRLTVT.

This rearrangement joins TRBV3-1 (or the pseudogene TRBV3-2) to TRBJ2-5, with 11 bases that match TRBD2. This CDR3 is built from 15 residues. Germline V CDR1 and CDR2: LGHDT, YNNKEL (reference sequence). The V segment lost 2 bases and the J segment 5 bases; nucleotides outside the gene matches: 4. The CDR3 spells CASSQKRTSGETQYF. CDR3 nucleotides: TGTGCCAGCAGCCAAAAAAGGACTAGCGGGGAGACCCAGTACTTC.

The CDR3 DNA reads TGTGCCAGCAGCCCCTTCAGACTTAACACTGAAGCTTTCTTT. This translates into CASSPFRLNTEAFF. The chain has TRBV7-8 and TRBJ1-1; D remains unclear. Germline loops: CDR1 SGHVS, CDR2 FQNEAQ. This CDR3 has 14 amino acids. The germline V and J ends were trimmed by 5 bases and 2 bases, with 12 bases remaining between them. Together with reference TRBV7-8 and TRBJ1-1, the CDR3 gives the full variable domain: GAGVSQSPRYKVAKRGQDVALRCDPISGHVSLFWYQQALGQGPEFLTYFQNEAQLDKSGLPSDRFFAERPEGSVSTLKIQRTQQEDSAVYLCASSPFRLNTEAFFGQGTRLTVV.

This clone has a handful of counts. The V and J genes are TRBV7-2 and TRBJ1-5; D is unclear. This CDR3 has 15 amino acids. V shed 5 bases and J shed 5 bases, with 16 bases lying between them. CDR1 and CDR2 (germline): SGHTA, FQGNSA. Written as DNA, the CDR3 is TGTGCCAGCAGCCTAGAAGTACAGCTCTATCAGCCCCAGCATTTT. This sequence encodes CASSLEVQLYQPQHF.

This chain connects TRBV19 to TRBJ1-1, with 9 bases aligning to TRBD1. This CDR3 contains 16 residues. Germline V CDR1 and CDR2: LNHDA, SQIVND (reference sequence). Germline trimming cut 3 bases from V and 11 bases from J; bases unmatched to any gene: 16. CDR3 in amino acids: CASSMRGGTGLWSAFF. The CDR3 DNA is TGTGCCAGTAGTATGCGGGGAGGGACAGGGCTATGGTCTGCTTTCTTT.

The rearrangement links TRBV4-3 to TRBJ2-2, with a tentative D call TRBD1 (5 bases). Germline CDR1 and CDR2: LGHNA and YSLEER. Trimming pared 2 bases from V and 1 base from J, leaving 8 bases between. CDR3 length equals 15 residues. The CDR3 region has the DNA TGCGCCAGCAGCCAATCCGACAGGAACACCGGGGAGCTGTTTTTT. Protein: CASSQSDRNTGELFF.

This clone was counted only a few times. CDR3 loop: CASSQDSTGHETQYF. CDR3 coding DNA: TGCGCCAGCAGCCAAGATTCGACAGGGCATGAGACCCAGTACTTC. The rearrangement links TRBV4-3 to TRBJ2-5; 7 positions agree with TRBD1. The CDR3 consists of 15 residues. V dropped 0 bases and J dropped 5; count of bases not matched to a gene: 6. The germline V gene encodes CDR1 LGHNA and CDR2 YSLEER.